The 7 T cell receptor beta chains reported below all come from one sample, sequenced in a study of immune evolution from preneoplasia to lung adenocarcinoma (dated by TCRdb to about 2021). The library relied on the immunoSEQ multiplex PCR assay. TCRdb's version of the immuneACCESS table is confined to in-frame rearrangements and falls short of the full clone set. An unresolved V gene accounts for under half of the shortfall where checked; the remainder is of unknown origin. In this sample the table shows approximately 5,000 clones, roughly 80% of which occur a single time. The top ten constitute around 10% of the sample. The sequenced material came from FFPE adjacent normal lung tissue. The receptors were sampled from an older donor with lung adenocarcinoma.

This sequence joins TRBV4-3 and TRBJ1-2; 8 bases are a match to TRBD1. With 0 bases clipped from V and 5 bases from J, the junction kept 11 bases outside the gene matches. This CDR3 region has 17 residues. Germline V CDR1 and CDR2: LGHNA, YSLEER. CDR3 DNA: TGCGCCAGCAGCCAAGATAGGACAGGGAGGTCGAGATATGGCTACACCTTC. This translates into CASSQDRTGRSRYGYTF.

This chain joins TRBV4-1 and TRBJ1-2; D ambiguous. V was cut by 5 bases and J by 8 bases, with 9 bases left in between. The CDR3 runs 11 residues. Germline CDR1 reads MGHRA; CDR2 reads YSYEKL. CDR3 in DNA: TGCGCCAGCAGCGGGCAACACGGCTACACCTTC. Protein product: CASSGQHGYTF.

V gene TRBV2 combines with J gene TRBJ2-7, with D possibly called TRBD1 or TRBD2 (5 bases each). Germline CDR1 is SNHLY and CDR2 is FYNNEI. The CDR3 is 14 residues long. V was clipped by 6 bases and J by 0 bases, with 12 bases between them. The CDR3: CASRMGPNSYEQYF. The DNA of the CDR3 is TGTGCCAGCAGGATGGGACCGAACTCCTACGAGCAGTACTTC.

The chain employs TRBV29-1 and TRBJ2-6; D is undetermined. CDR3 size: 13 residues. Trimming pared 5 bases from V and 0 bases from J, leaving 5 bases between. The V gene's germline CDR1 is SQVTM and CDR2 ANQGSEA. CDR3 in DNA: TGCAGCGTTTCGGGCTCTGGGGCCAACGTCCTGACTTTC. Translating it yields CSVSGSGANVLTF.

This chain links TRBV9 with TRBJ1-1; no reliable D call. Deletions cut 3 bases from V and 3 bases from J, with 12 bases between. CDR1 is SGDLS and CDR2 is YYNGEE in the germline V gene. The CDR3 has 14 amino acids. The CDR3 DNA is TGTGCCAGCAGCGCAAGTGGTCAGCACACTGAAGCTTTCTTT. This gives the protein CASSASGQHTEAFF. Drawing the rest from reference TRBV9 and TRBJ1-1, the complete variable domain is DSGVTQTPKHLITATGQRVTLRCSPRSGDLSVYWYQQSLDQGLQFLIQYYNGEERAKGNILERFSAQQFPDLHSELNLSSLELGDSALYFCASSASGQHTEAFFGQGTRLTVV.

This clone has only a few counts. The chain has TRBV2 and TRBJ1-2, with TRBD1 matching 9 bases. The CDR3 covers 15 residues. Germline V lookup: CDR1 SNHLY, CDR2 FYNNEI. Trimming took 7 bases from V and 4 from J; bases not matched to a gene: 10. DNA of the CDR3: TGTGCCAGCACACAACAGGGGGCCCAAAGCTATGGCTACACCTTC. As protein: CASTQQGAQSYGYTF. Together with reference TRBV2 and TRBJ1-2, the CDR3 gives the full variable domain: EPEVTQTPSHQVTQMGQEVILRCVPISNHLYFYWYRQILGQKVEFLVSFYNNEISEKSEIFDDQFSVERPDGSNFTLKIRSTKLEDSAMYFCASTQQGAQSYGYTFGSGTRLTVV.

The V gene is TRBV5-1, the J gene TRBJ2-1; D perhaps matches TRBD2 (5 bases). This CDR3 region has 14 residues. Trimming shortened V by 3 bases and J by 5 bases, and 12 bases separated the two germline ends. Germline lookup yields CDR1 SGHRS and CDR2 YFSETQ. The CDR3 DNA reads TGCGCCAGCAGCTATCGTCTAGCAGACAATGAGCAGTTCTTC. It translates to CASSYRLADNEQFF. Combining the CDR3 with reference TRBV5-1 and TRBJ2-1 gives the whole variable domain KAGVTQTPRYLIKTRGQQVTLSCSPISGHRSVSWYQQTPGQGLQFLFEYFSETQRNKGNFPGRFSGRQFSNSRSEMNVSTLELGDSALYLCASSYRLADNEQFFGPGTRLTVL.